This record concerns one T cell receptor (beta chain) sequence. The antigen is unknown. Indicated time point: inflamed ileum from the surgical specimen. The CDR3 has 18 residues. Germline CDR1 is MGHDK and CDR2 is SYGVNS. With V trimmed by 2 bases and J by 5 bases, 14 bases remained unmatched. These data are taken from a study of T cell repertoires in ileal Crohn's disease. Findings and limits, study-wide: All patients with clonality above 26.8% had endoscopic recurrence.

Repertoires were generated with immunoSEQ multiplex PCR, while TCRdb's copy carries only in-frame clones and drops some. Here the sample spans 15,000 to 20,000 clones, roughly three quarters being singletons. This rearrangement joins TRBV25-1 to TRBJ2-7; 11 bases match TRBD2. The sequencing sample was made of ileal tissue. This clonotype originated in an adult with Crohn's disease. The CDR3: CASSEGLAGGPTPDEQYF. CDR3 bases: TGTGCCAGCAGTGAAGGACTAGCGGGTGGACCGACCCCGGACGAGCAGTACTTC.